Below, 13 T cell receptor beta chains from the same sample are listed, as sequenced in a study of T cells generated in artificial thymic organoids (dated by TCRdb to about 2017). Library method: 5' RACE. These reads were obtained on an Illumina MiSeq. TCRalpha and TCRbeta libraries were amplified separately by semi-nested PCR with Advantage 2 and reverse primers in the TRAC or TRBC constant regions. TCRdb redid the processing of the public reads, applying fastp at Q25 and MiXCR, and retained in-frame beta chains. Duplicate CDR3 protein sequences are folded into a single record with the most common DNA and genes. Here the sample has 7,500 to 8,000 distinct CDR3 sequences; 20% to 30% occur a single time. In total, the top ten clones hold approximately 3% of the sample. These receptors have no identified antigens. To build artificial thymic organoids, human HSPCs were aggregated with MS5 murine stromal cells transduced with human DLL1, and the aggregates were cultured at an air-liquid interface. The cells used to seed the organoids were FACS-purified CD34+CD3- hematopoietic stem and progenitor cells from which residual T cells had been depleted.

Sequences were obtained from naive CD8+ T cells grown in artificial thymic organoids from cord blood stem and progenitor cells. Sample cell subset or site, as interpreted from the label and publication: CD3+TCRalphabeta+CD8SP T cells; for blood, CD45RO-CCR7+ naive CD8+ T cells. The receptor set was obtained from a human donor who gave cord blood stem cells for thymic organoid culture, a cardiac surgery patient who gave postnatal thymus, or a blood donor (not recorded which).

J is TRBJ1-2 and V is TRBV5-6, with D tentatively TRBD1 (5 bases). Germline loops: CDR1 SGHDT, CDR2 YYEEEE. The CDR3 covers 18 residues. Trimming cost V 2 bases and J 4 bases, with 24 bases left between them. CDR3 region: CASSFPPGQGVFGYGYTF. In DNA, the CDR3 is TGTGCCAGCAGCTTCCCCCCAGGCCAAGGGGTTTTCGGCTATGGCTACACCTTC.

This clonotype occurred a few times. The genes are TRBV6-5 and TRBJ2-1, with D possibly TRBD2 on 7 matching bases. The CDR3 length is 15 residues. CDR1 is MNHEY and CDR2 is SVGAGI in the germline V gene. Trimming cost V 6 bases and J 8 bases, with 20 bases left between them. The CDR3 region is CASSDGGPRKDEQFF. CDR3 bases: TGTGCCAGCAGCGACGGGGGGCCAAGGAAGGATGAGCAGTTCTTC.

This sequence joins TRBV10-3 and TRBJ1-2; D gene uncertain. The V and J ends lost 0 bases and 7 bases respectively, with 12 bases between them. The length of the CDR3 is 14 residues. Germline CDR1 ENHRY, CDR2 SYGVKD. This CDR3 reads CAISESTKESGYTF. In DNA, the CDR3 is TGTGCCATCAGTGAGTCGACCAAGGAAAGTGGCTACACCTTC.

In its sample, this clonotype is medium-sized. This chain uses TRBV9 with TRBJ1-2, with D possibly matching TRBD1 (6 bases). CDR1 and CDR2 (germline): SGDLS, YYNGEE. This CDR3 contains 9 residues. Trimming removed 3 bases from V and 13 bases from J, with 7 bases in between. Here the CDR3 DNA reads TGTGCCAGCAGCGAAGGGGGCACCTTC. Its protein product is CASSEGGTF.

This chain links TRBV5-1 with TRBJ2-1, with D perhaps matching TRBD2 (6 bases). CDR3 length: 12 amino acids. Germline CDR1 and CDR2: SGHRS and YFSETQ. Trimming removed 5 bases at V and 7 bases at J, with 10 bases between. In DNA form, the CDR3 reads TGCGCCAGCAGGAGGCGGGAAAATGAGCAGTTCTTC. It yields the protein CASRRRENEQFF.

This chain joins TRBV7-2 and TRBJ2-7; D ambiguous. Between the trimmed V and J ends, which lost 1 base and 3 bases, there was a span of 13 bases. Germline assignment: CDR1 SGHTA and CDR2 FQGNSA. CDR3 size: 15 residues. CDR3 loop: CASSLEGPPYYEQYF. In DNA, the CDR3 is TGTGCCAGCAGCTTAGAAGGACCCCCCTACTACGAGCAGTACTTC.

The chain joins TRBV4-2 to TRBJ2-2; D might be TRBD2 (5 bases). With 3 bases removed from V and 6 bases from J, the gap between germline ends came to 14 bases. This CDR3 is built from 15 residues. Germline lookup yields CDR1 LGHNA and CDR2 YNFKEQ. CDR3 DNA: TGTGCCAGCAGCCACGATGTCCGGGGTGCCGGGGAGCTGTTTTTT. It yields the protein CASSHDVRGAGELFF.

The rearrangement joins TRBV5-1 to TRBJ2-1; 9 bases map to TRBD2. V gave up 2 bases and J gave up 2 bases; unmatched junction bases: 11. The CDR3 runs to 18 residues. Germline V gives CDR1 SGHRS, CDR2 YFSETQ. CDR3 sequence reads: CASSLGCAGGWTYNEQFF. CDR3 DNA: TGCGCCAGCAGCTTAGGGTGCGCGGGGGGGTGGACCTACAATGAGCAGTTCTTC.

This clonotype has more than one count but fewer than ten. The chain uses TRBV4-1 and TRBJ1-4; maybe TRBD1 (6 bases). The V end was cut by 4 bases, the J end by 8 bases, with 26 bases between. Germline V gene lookup returns CDR1 MGHRA and CDR2 YSYEKL. The length of the CDR3 is 18 residues. CDR3 coding DNA: TGCGCCAGCAGCCTGCTCCTCGTATTACAGGGAATAAGGGAAAAACTGTTTTTT. Its translation is CASSLLLVLQGIREKLFF.

Comment on this clonotype: The conserved closing phenylalanine or tryptophan is absent in this CDR3, likely reflecting a read error. The V call is TRBV5-1, the J call TRBJ2-1; 12 positions match TRBD2. TRBJ2-7 matches the DNA end more closely, so the J call is doubtful. Germline V CDR1 and CDR2: SGHRS, YFSETQ. The CDR3 is 15 amino acids. In DNA, the CDR3 is TGCGCCAGCAGCTTGGGACTAGCGGGGGCCTACGAGCAGTACATC. Translating it yields CASSLGLAGAYEQYI.

The rearrangement uses TRBV12-3 or TRBV12-4 and TRBJ2-5, with D possibly TRBD2 on 7 matching bases. V was trimmed by 6 bases and J by 7 bases, leaving 30 bases between them. CDR3 length: 18 residues. The CDR3 region is CASSPWAVGGGLEGTQYF. The CDR3 nucleotides read TGTGCCAGCAGCCCATGGGCGGTGGGCGGGGGCCTCGAGGGGACCCAGTACTTC.

Worth noting for this clonotype: This clone may be a read error of a much larger clone one base away. The chain couples TRBV24-1 to TRBJ2-2; D is perhaps TRBD1 or TRBD2 (5 bases each). This CDR3 comprises 14 residues. Per the germline V gene, CDR1 is KGHDR and CDR2 is SFDVKD. With 6 bases removed from V and 3 bases from J, the gap between germline ends came to 10 bases. Here the CDR3 reads CATSRGVDTGELFF. CDR3 sequence (DNA): TGTGCCACCAGTAGAGGGGTGGACACCGGGGAGCTGTTTTTT.

This clonotype has more than one count but fewer than ten. The chain has TRBV24-1 and TRBJ2-1; 7 nucleotides match TRBD2. V lost 6 bases and J lost 5; bases outside the gene matches: 12. Germline-derived CDR1 and CDR2 are KGHDR and SFDVKD. The CDR3 has 16 amino acids. Here the CDR3 DNA reads TGTGCCACCAGTACGGCGGACTGCCGGGAGGACAATGAGCAGTTCTTC. Translating it yields CATSTADCREDNEQFF.